The 5 T cell receptor beta chains reported below all come from one sample, sequenced in a study of cytomegalovirus exposure and HLA in healthy donors. PCR involved 60 Vbeta and 13 Jbeta primers. Generated by immunoSEQ multiplex PCR, the TCRdb table keeps only in-frame clones and is missing some. The sample holds some 140,000 clones; about 80% are singletons and the top ten take over 2%. The specimen sequenced was PBMCs. The receptors stem from a man aged 25-40 years in good health and CMV-seronegative.

This clone was recorded once. The chain carries TRBV6-5 and TRBJ2-2, with TRBD1 identical over 7 bases. V lost 6 bases and J lost 2; bases outside the gene matches: 6. The germline gives CDR1 MNHEY, CDR2 SVGAGI. There are 15 residues in the CDR3. CDR3 sequence reads: CASRRQGENTGELFF. The CDR3 DNA follows: TGTGCCAGCAGACGACAGGGCGAAAACACCGGGGAGCTGTTTTTT.

This clone was counted a single time. The J gene is TRBJ1-6, the V gene TRBV5-6; no firm D call. The germline gives CDR1 SGHDT, CDR2 YYEEEE. The V and J ends lost 2 bases and 9 bases respectively, with 9 bases between them. The CDR3 runs 13 residues. In nucleotides, the CDR3 is TGTGCCAGCAGCTTAACGAGGAGTTCACCCCTCCACTTT. This sequence encodes CASSLTRSSPLHF.

V gene TRBV11-2 combines with J gene TRBJ2-2; D is uncertain. The CDR3 is 13 residues long. V was cut by 3 bases and J by 1 base, with 3 bases left in between. Germline lookup yields CDR1 SGHAT and CDR2 FQNNGV. DNA of the CDR3: TGTGCCAGCAGCTTTAGGAACACCGGGGAGCTGTTTTTT. Protein: CASSFRNTGELFF.

The chain combines TRBV6-6 with TRBJ2-1; D possibly corresponds to TRBD1 (6 bases). Between the trimmed V and J ends, which lost 7 bases and 5 bases, there was a span of 18 bases. The CDR3 contains 15 residues. Per the germline V gene, CDR1 is MNHNY and CDR2 is SVGAGI (reference sequence). CDR3 sequence reads: CASTQGPTVDNEQFF. The CDR3 bases are TGTGCCAGCACCCAGGGGCCGACGGTAGACAATGAGCAGTTCTTC.

This clone was detected a few times. The J gene is TRBJ2-3, the V gene TRBV6-1; 7 nucleotides align to TRBD2. There are 14 residues in the CDR3. J was trimmed by 1 base and V by 7 bases; bases with no gene match: 5. Germline CDR1 and CDR2: MNHNS and SASEGT. The chain's CDR3 is CASTETSGTDTQYF. In DNA, the CDR3 is TGTGCCAGCACCGAAACTAGCGGCACAGATACGCAGTATTTT.